The present TCR beta chain was sequenced within a study of tumor and adjacent non-tumor tissue in lung cancer. Study in general: Stage I to III disease affected 9 to 10 men and 5 women aged roughly 31 to 76.

RNA was extracted from bulk tissue without any cell sorting. More than 3 cm separated this lung sample from the edge of the tumor. Whole-study results and caveats: Normal lung showed higher cumulative top 100 clone frequency than tumor. Compared with tumor, normal lung showed significantly lower TCR diversity.

TCRbeta libraries were built with three rounds of nested PCR, modified from ARM-PCR. TCRdb re-analysed the multiplex PCR reads in MiXCR, keeping a single row per CDR3 protein. The table lists about 43,000 distinct CDR3 sequences, 60% of them singletons. The germline V gene encodes CDR1 SGHDN and CDR2 FVKESK. There are 16 residues in the CDR3. The V gene lost 0 bases and the J gene lost 0 bases, with 8 bases spanning the gap. This clonotype occurred many times. Antigen specificity is unknown. The sample consisted of distant non-tumor lung tissue. The rearrangement links TRBV14 to TRBJ2-2, with a tentative D call TRBD2 (5 bases). The TCR originated in a man in his fifties with non-small cell lung cancer. For the CDR3, the DNA is TGTGCCAGCAGCCAAGAGCTAGCCGCGAACACCGGGGAGCTGTTTTTT. Amino acids: CASSQELAANTGELFF. The variable domain in full, completed from reference TRBV14 and TRBJ2-2, reads EAGVTQFPSHSVIEKGQTVTLRCDPISGHDNLYWYRRVMGKEIKFLLHFVKESKQDESGMPNNRFLAERTGGTYSTLKVQPAELEDSGVYFCASSQELAANTGELFFGEGSRLTVL.